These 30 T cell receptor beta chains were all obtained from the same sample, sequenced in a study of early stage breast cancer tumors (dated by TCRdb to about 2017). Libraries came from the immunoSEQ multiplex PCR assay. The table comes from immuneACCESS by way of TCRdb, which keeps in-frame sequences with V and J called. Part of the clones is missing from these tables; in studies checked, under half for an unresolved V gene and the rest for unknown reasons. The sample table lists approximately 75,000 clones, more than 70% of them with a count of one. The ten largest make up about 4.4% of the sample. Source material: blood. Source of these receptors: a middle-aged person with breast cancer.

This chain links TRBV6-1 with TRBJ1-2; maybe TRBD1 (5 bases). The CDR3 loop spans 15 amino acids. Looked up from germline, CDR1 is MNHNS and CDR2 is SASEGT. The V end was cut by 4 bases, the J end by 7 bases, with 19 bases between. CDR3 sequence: CASSVPRGRLSGYTF. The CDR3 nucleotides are TGTGCCAGCAGTGTACCAAGGGGCCGCCTGTCTGGCTACACCTTC.

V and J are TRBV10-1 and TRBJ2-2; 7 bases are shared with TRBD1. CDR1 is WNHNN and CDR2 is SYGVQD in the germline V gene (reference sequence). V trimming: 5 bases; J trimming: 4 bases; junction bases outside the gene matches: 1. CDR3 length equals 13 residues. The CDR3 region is CASSRDSTGELFF. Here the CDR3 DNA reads TGCGCCAGCAGTAGGGACAGCACCGGGGAGCTGTTTTTT.

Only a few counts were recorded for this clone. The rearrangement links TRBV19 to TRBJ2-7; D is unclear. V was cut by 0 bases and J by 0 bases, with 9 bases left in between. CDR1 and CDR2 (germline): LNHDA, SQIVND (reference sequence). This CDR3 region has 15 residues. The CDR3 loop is CASSIDLSGSYEQYF. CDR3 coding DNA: TGTGCCAGTAGTATAGATCTATCTGGCTCCTACGAGCAGTACTTC.

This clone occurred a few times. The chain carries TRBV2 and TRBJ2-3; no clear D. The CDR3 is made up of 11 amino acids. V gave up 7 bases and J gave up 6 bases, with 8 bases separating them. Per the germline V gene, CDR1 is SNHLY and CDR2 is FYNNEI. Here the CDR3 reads CASTRSDTQYF. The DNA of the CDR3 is TGTGCCAGCACCAGGTCGGATACGCAGTATTTT. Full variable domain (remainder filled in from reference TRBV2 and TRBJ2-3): EPEVTQTPSHQVTQMGQEVILRCVPISNHLYFYWYRQILGQKVEFLVSFYNNEISEKSEIFDDQFSVERPDGSNFTLKIRSTKLEDSAMYFCASTRSDTQYFGPGTRLTVL.

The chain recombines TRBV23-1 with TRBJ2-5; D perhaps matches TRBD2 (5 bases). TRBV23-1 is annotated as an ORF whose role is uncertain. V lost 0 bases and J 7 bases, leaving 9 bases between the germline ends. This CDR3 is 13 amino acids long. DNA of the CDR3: TGCGCCAGCAGTCAATCGGACGGGGTGACCCAGTACTTC. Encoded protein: CASSQSDGVTQYF.

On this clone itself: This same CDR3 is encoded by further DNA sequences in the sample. CDR3 region: CASRGGGTDTQYF. CDR3 sequence (DNA): TGTGCCAGTAGAGGGGGTGGCACAGATACGCAGTATTTT. The chain carries TRBV19 and TRBJ2-3, with D possibly matching TRBD1 (6 bases). Between the trimmed V and J ends, which lost 6 bases and 1 base, there was a span of 8 bases. The CDR3 is 13 residues long. Germline V lookup: CDR1 LNHDA, CDR2 SQIVND (reference sequence).

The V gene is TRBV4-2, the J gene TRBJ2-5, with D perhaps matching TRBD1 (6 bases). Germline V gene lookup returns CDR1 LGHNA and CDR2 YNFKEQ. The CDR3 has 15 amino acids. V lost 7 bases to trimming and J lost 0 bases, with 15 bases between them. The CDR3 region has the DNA TGTGCCAGCAAACGGGACATTACGTACCAAGAGACCCAGTACTTC. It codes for CASKRDITYQETQYF.

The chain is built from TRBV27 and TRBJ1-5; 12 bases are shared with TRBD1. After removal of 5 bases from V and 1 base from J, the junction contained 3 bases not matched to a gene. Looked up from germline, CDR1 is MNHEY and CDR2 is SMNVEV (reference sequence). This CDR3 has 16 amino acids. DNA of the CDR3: TGTGCCAGCAGTCCCGGGACAGGGGGCAGCAATCAGCCCCAGCATTTT. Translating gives CASSPGTGGSNQPQHF.

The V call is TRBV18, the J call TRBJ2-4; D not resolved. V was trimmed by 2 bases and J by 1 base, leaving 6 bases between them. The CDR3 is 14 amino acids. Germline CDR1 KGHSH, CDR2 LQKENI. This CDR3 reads CASSPGWAKNIQYF. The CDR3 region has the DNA TGTGCCAGCTCACCAGGGTGGGCCAAAAACATTCAGTACTTC.

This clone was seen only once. This CDR3 reads CASSDRGSGPLEQFF. The CDR3 DNA reads TGTGCCAGCAGTGATCGGGGGAGCGGCCCACTCGAGCAGTTCTTC. This sequence joins TRBV2 and TRBJ2-1, with D perhaps matching TRBD2 (6 bases). Trimming took 3 bases from V and 10 from J, leaving 19 bases between them. The CDR3 runs to 15 residues. Germline V lookup: CDR1 SNHLY, CDR2 FYNNEI. Complete variable domain (other parts from reference TRBV2 and TRBJ2-1): EPEVTQTPSHQVTQMGQEVILRCVPISNHLYFYWYRQILGQKVEFLVSFYNNEISEKSEIFDDQFSVERPDGSNFTLKIRSTKLEDSAMYFCASSDRGSGPLEQFFGPGTRLTVL.

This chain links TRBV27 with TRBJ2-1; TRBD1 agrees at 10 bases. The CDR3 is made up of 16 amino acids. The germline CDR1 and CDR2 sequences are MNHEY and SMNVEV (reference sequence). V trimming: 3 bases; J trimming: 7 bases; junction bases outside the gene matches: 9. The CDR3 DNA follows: TGTGCCAGCAGTTTTCGGACAGGGGGTAGGGGAAATGAGCAGTTCTTC. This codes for CASSFRTGGRGNEQFF.

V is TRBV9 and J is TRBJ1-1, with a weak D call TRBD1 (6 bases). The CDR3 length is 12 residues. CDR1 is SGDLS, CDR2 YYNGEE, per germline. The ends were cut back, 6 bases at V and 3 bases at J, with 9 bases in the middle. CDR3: CASKGQDTEAFF. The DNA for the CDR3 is TGTGCCAGCAAGGGACAAGACACTGAAGCTTTCTTT. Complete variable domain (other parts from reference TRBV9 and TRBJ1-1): DSGVTQTPKHLITATGQRVTLRCSPRSGDLSVYWYQQSLDQGLQFLIQYYNGEERAKGNILERFSAQQFPDLHSELNLSSLELGDSALYFCASKGQDTEAFFGQGTRLTVV.

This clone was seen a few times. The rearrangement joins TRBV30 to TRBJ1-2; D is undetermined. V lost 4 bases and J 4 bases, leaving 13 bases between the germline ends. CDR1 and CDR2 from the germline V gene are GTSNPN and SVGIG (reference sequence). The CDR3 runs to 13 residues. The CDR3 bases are TGTGCCTGGACCGTCGGTCAAGGCTATGGCTACACCTTC. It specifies CAWTVGQGYGYTF. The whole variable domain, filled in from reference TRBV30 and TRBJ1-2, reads SQTIHQWPATLVQPVGSPLSLECTVEGTSNPNLYWYRQAAGRGLQLLFYSVGIGQISSEVPQNLSASRPQDRQFILSSKKLLLSDSGFYLCAWTVGQGYGYTFGSGTRLTVV.

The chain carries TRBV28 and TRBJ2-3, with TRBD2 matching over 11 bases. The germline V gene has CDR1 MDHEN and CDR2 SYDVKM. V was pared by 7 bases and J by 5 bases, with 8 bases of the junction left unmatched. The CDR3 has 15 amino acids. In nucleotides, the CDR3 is TGTGCCAGCACCTTACTAGCGGGAGAGGGAGATACGCAGTATTTT. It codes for CASTLLAGEGDTQYF.

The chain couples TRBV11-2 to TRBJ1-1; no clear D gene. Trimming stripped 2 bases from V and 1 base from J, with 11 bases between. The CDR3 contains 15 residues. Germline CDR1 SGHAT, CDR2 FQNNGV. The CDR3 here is CASSLTQDTNTEAFF. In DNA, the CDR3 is TGTGCCAGCAGCTTAACCCAAGACACGAACACTGAAGCTTTCTTT.

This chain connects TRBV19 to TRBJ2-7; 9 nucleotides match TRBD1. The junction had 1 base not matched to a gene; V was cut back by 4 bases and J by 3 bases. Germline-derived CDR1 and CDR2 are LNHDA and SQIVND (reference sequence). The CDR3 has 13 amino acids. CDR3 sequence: CASSTDRGYEQYF. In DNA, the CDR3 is TGTGCCAGTAGTACGGACAGGGGCTACGAGCAGTACTTC.

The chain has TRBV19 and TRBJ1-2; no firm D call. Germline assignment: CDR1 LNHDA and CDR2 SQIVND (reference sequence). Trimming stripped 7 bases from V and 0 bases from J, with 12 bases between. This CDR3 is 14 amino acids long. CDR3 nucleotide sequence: TGTGCCAGTACCGAGACCCCGGCTAACTATGGCTACACCTTC. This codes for CASTETPANYGYTF.

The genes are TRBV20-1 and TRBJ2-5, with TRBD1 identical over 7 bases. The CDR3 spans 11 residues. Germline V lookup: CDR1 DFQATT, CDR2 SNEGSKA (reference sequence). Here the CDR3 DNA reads TGCAGGGCCGAGGGGGCAGGGACCCAGTACTTC. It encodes CRAEGAGTQYF.

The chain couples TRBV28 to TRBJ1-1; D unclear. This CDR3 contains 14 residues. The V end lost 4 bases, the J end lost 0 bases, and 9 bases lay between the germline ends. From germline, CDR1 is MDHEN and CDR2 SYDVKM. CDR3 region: CASSYGRLNTEAFF. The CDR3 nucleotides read TGTGCCAGCAGTTATGGGCGGTTGAACACTGAAGCTTTCTTT.

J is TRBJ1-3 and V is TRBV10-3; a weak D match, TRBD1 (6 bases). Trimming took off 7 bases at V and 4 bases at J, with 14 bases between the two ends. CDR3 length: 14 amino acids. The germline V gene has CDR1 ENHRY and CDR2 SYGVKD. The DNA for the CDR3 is TGTGCCATCACCGACAGGTCGGCGGGAAACACCATATATTTT. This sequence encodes CAITDRSAGNTIYF.

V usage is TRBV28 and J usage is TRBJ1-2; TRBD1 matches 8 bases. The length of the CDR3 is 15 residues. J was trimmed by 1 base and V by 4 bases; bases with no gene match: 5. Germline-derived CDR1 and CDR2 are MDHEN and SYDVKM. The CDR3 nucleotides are TGTGCCAGCAGTTCGGGACAGGCCTATAACTATGGCTACACCTTC. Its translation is CASSSGQAYNYGYTF.

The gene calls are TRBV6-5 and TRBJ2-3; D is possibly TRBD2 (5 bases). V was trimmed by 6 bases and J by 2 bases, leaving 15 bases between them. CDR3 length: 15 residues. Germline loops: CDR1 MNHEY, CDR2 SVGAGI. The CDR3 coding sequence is TGTGCCAGCAGCCCCTGGGGAGTCATCACAGATACGCAGTATTTT. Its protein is CASSPWGVITDTQYF.

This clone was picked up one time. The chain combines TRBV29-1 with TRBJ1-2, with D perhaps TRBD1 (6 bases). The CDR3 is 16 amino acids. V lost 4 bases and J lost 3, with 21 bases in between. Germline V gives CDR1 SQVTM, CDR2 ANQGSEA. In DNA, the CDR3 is TGCAGCGTTGCTCCCGGGACACCAAACGGGCACTATGGCTACACCTTC. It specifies CSVAPGTPNGHYGYTF.

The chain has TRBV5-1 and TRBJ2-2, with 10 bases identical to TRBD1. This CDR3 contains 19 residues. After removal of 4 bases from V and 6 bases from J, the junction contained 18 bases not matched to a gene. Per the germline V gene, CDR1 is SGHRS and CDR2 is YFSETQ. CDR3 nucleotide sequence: TGCGCCAGCAGCCAGAGGGAAGGAACCAGGACAGGGGGATCCGGGGAGCTGTTTTTT. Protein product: CASSQREGTRTGGSGELFF.

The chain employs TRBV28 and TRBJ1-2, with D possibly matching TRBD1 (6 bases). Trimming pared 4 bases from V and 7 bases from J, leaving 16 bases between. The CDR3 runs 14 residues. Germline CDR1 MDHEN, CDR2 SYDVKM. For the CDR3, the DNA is TGTGCCAGCAGTTCGATGTCGGGGGCGAGTGGCTACACCTTC. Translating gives CASSSMSGASGYTF.

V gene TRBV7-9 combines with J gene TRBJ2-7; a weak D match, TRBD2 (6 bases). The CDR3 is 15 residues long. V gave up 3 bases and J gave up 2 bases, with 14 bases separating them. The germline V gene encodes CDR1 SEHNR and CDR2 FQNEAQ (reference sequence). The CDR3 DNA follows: TGTGCCAGCAGCTTGGGTAGCGGCTGGGCCTACGAGCAGTACTTC. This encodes CASSLGSGWAYEQYF.

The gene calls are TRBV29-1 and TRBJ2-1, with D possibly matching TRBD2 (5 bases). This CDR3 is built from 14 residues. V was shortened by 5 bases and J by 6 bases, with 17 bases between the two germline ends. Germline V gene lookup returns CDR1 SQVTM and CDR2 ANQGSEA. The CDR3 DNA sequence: TGCAGCGTTCTCCCCAGCCTCGGAGGCAATGAGCAGTTCTTC. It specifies CSVLPSLGGNEQFF.

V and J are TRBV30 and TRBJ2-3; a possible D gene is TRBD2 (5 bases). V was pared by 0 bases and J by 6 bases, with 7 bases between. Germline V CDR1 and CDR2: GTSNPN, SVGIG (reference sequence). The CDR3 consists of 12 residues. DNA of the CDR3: TGTGCCTGGAGTGTAGGAGGTGATACGCAGTATTTT. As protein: CAWSVGGDTQYF.

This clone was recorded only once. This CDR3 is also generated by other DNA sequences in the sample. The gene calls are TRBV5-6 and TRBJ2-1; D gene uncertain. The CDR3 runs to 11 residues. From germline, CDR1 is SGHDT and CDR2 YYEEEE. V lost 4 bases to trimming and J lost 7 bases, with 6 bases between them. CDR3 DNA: TGTGCCAGCAGCCTTAGTAATGAGCAGTTCTTC. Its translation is CASSLSNEQFF.

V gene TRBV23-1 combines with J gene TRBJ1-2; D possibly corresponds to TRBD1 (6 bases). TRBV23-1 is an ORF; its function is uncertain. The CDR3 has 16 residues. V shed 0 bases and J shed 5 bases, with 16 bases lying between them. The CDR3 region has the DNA TGCGCCAGCAGTCAATCGCCCGGGGGCGTTTTTTATGGCTACACCTTC. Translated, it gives CASSQSPGGVFYGYTF.